These T cell receptor beta chains were read from a single sample in a study of cytomegalovirus exposure and HLA in healthy donors. Some clones are missing from TCRdb's copy, which holds only in-frame ones; the method was immunoSEQ multiplex PCR. The profile shows 150,000 to 200,000 clones, around 81% of them singletons. Source material: PBMCs. These receptors were collected from a young man in good health and CMV-seropositive. Each CDR3 is given with its conserved first and last residue. Fields, in order: V gene, clone size, J gene, D gene, CDR3 DNA, CDR3 protein. The D gene is left open where the match is weak. Only some rows state a clone size, as once, few, many or a class for expanded clones.

TRBV21-1,once,TRBJ1-1,-,TGTGCCAGCAGCAAAATCGGAGGGGAGGACACTGAAGCTTTCTTT,CASSKIGGEDTEAFF
TRBV5-1,-,TRBJ2-6,-,TGCGCCAGCAGCCCCCCGCAGTCTGGGGCCAACGTCCTGACTTTC,CASSPPQSGANVLTF
TRBV12-5,-,TRBJ2-1,-,TGTGCTAGTGGTTTGGTACAGGGGGGGGCCGGAAACAATGAGCAGTTCTTC,CASGLVQGGAGNNEQFF
TRBV19,-,TRBJ2-6,-,TGTGCCAGTAGTGTCGGACAGACCAAAACGAAAAGGGCCAACGTCCTGACTTTC,CASSVGQTKTKRANVLTF
TRBV7-9,-,TRBJ1-4,-,TGTGCCAGCAGACCTTGGACAGCAACTAATGAAAAACTGTTTTTT,CASRPWTATNEKLFF
TRBV19,few,TRBJ1-5,-,TGTGCCAGTAGCTGGGGGCAGACTAGCAATCAGCCCCAGCATTTT,CASSWGQTSNQPQHF
TRBV18,-,TRBJ2-5,-,TGTGCCAGCTCACCGACGCGGGACGAGGAGACCCAGTACTTC,CASSPTRDEETQYF
TRBV7-2,-,TRBJ2-3,TRBD2,TGTGCCAGCAGCTTTAGCGGGGGGGCCTACACAGATACGCAGTATTTT,CASSFSGGAYTDTQYF
TRBV4-2,-,TRBJ2-1,TRBD2,TGTGCCAGCAGCCAAGATGCCGGACTAGACGGCTACAATGAGCAGTTCTTC,CASSQDAGLDGYNEQFF
TRBV4-2,-,TRBJ2-1,TRBD1,TGTGCCAGCAGCCAAGGACAGGGTTACGCTGAGCAGTTCTTC,CASSQGQGYAEQFF
TRBV9,-,TRBJ2-3,TRBD1,TGTGCCAGCAGCGTGGCCGGGACAGGTTTCACAGATACGCAGTATTTT,CASSVAGTGFTDTQYF
TRBV7-9,-,TRBJ1-5,-,TGTGCCAGCAGCTTTTGGGCAGACCAGCCCCAGCATTTT,CASSFWADQPQHF
TRBV4-3,-,TRBJ1-1,-,TGCGCCAGCAGCCAACTTGGCTTGAACACTGAAGCTTTCTTT,CASSQLGLNTEAFF
TRBV11-2,-,TRBJ2-7,-,TGTGCCAGCAGCTTAGGGACTGAATACGAGCAGTACTTC,CASSLGTEYEQYF
TRBV5-1,-,TRBJ2-3,-,TGCGCCAGCAGCTTGGCTAGTAGCCCACTTACGGATACGCAGTATTTT,CASSLASSPLTDTQYF
TRBV15,-,TRBJ2-3,-,TGTGCCACCAGCAAGGGGGGGAGTCGCACAGATACGCAGTATTTT,CATSKGGSRTDTQYF
TRBV7-9,-,TRBJ2-3,TRBD2,TGTGCCAGCAGCCCGGGGGGGACGAGCACAGATACGCAGTATTTT,CASSPGGTSTDTQYF
TRBV4-3,-,TRBJ2-1,TRBD1,TGCGCCAGCAGCCGCGACAGGGTGGTGTACAATGAGCAGTTCTTC,CASSRDRVVYNEQFF
TRBV6-5,few,TRBJ2-7,-,TGTGCCAGCAGCCTTCGACAGGACTCCTACGAGCAGTACTTC,CASSLRQDSYEQYF
TRBV6-1,-,TRBJ1-5,TRBD1,TGTGCCAGCGGCGTGACAGGGGCCTTGGGGCCCCAGCATTTT,CASGVTGALGPQHF
TRBV5-4,-,TRBJ1-1,TRBD1,TGTGCCAGCAGCTCGGACAGGGGGAGGACTGAAGCTTTCTTT,CASSSDRGRTEAFF
TRBV15,-,TRBJ2-7,TRBD1,TGTGCCACCGGGGCGGACAGGAGCTCCTACGAGCAGTACTTC,CATGADRSSYEQYF
TRBV7-2,-,TRBJ2-7,TRBD1,TGTGCCAGCAGCCCTCGGACAGGGTACTACGAGCAGTACTTC,CASSPRTGYYEQYF
TRBV4-3,-,TRBJ2-7,TRBD1,TGCGCCAGCAGCCAAACCGGGACAGGATACGAGCAGTACTTC,CASSQTGTGYEQYF
TRBV27,-,TRBJ2-1,TRBD2,TGTGCCAGCAGTTTATCGAGCGGGGGGCTATACTACGAGCAGTTCTTC,CASSLSSGGLYYEQFF
TRBV5-1,-,TRBJ2-5,-,TGCGCCAGCAGCTTGAATCTTCGGTCCCAAGAGACCCAGTACTTC,CASSLNLRSQETQYF
TRBV9,-,TRBJ2-7,TRBD2,TGTGCCAGCAGCGTAGCGGGACTAGCGGGGGGCAACTACGAGCAGTACTTC,CASSVAGLAGGNYEQYF
TRBV4-2,-,TRBJ2-7,TRBD2,TGTGCCAGCAGTCCCGCGACTAGCGGGGGAAGCTACGAGCAGTACTTC,CASSPATSGGSYEQYF
TRBV7-6,-,TRBJ2-2,-,TGTGCCAGCAGCTTAGCGGGGCACGGGGAGCTGTTTTTT,CASSLAGHGELFF
TRBV7-9,-,TRBJ2-5,-,TGTGCCAGCAGCTTTGGAGATGGGGAGACCCAGTACTTC,CASSFGDGETQYF
TRBV5-4,-,TRBJ2-3,TRBD1,TGTGCCAGCAGCTTGCGACAGGGAACAGATACGCAGTATTTT,CASSLRQGTDTQYF
TRBV4-1,-,TRBJ2-5,-,TGCGCCAGCAGCCAAGATGCGTCGGAGGGGCGGCAAGAGACCCAGTACTTC,CASSQDASEGRQETQYF
TRBV4-3,-,TRBJ2-3,TRBD1,TGCGCCAGCAGCCTACGGACAGGGGCGAGCACAGATACGCAGTATTTT,CASSLRTGASTDTQYF
TRBV5-1,-,TRBJ2-1,TRBD2,TGCGCCAGCAGCTTGGAGCGGGGGGACGAGCAGTTCTTC,CASSLERGDEQFF
TRBV7-9,-,TRBJ1-2,-,TGTGCCAGCAGCTCGGGCAGGGATTGGGGCTACACCTTC,CASSSGRDWGYTF
TRBV4-2,-,TRBJ2-7,-,TGTGCCAGCAGCCACGACCTGAGGGCCTACGAGCAGTACTTC,CASSHDLRAYEQYF
TRBV10-2,-,TRBJ2-6,-,TGCGCCAGCAGTGCGGCAGGCGCCAACGTCCTGACTTTC,CASSAAGANVLTF
TRBV7-2,-,TRBJ1-2,TRBD1,TGTGCCAGCAGCACGAATACAGGGGTGGCCTATGGCTACACCTTC,CASSTNTGVAYGYTF
TRBV6-5,-,TRBJ2-1,-,TGTGCCAGCAGTTCAGCGAGGTACGGTCTCGATGAGCAGTTCTTC,CASSSARYGLDEQFF
TRBV4-1,-,TRBJ2-3,TRBD1,TGCGCCAGCAGCCAAGCCGGGACAGGGGTGACAGATACGCAGTATTTT,CASSQAGTGVTDTQYF
TRBV4-1,-,TRBJ2-7,TRBD1,TGCGCCAGCAGCCAGGTAGGACAGGGGGCGGAAGAGCAGTACTTC,CASSQVGQGAEEQYF
TRBV15,-,TRBJ2-7,TRBD2,TGTGCCACCAGCAGAGATCTAGGCTGGGGGGGCGAGCAGTACTTC,CATSRDLGWGGEQYF
TRBV7-6,-,TRBJ2-1,TRBD2,TGTGCCAGCAGCTTTCCGAGCGGGGGGGAGGATGAGCAGTTCTTC,CASSFPSGGEDEQFF
TRBV4-1,-,TRBJ2-7,TRBD2,TGCGCCAGCAGCCAAGTTCAGCGGGGGGGCCAATACGAGCAGTACTTC,CASSQVQRGGQYEQYF
TRBV7-9,-,TRBJ1-1,-,TGTGCCAGCACCCCCGGGGGGCACGCTAACACTGAAGCTTTCTTT,CASTPGGHANTEAFF
TRBV19,few,TRBJ1-5,TRBD1,TGTGCCAGTAGTAAGGACAGGGGGGGCCAGCCCCAGCATTTT,CASSKDRGGQPQHF
TRBV5-1,-,TRBJ2-3,-,TGCGCCAGCAGCTTGGCTGGGGGGGCCCTCACAGATACGCAGTATTTT,CASSLAGGALTDTQYF